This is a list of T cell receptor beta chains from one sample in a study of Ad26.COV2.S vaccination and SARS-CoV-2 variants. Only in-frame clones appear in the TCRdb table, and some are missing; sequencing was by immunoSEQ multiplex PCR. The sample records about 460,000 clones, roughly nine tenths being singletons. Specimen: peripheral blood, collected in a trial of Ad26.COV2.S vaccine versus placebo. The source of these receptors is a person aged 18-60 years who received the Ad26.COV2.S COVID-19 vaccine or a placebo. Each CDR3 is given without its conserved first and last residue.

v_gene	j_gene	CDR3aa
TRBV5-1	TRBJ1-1	ASSLAWSSGTEAF
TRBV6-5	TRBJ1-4	ASSFDGAANEKLF
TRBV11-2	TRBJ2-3	ASSLGEWDTQY
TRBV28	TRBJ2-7	ASSPPTGGIYEQY
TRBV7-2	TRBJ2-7	ASSSGRGPYEQY
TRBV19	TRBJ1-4	ASSIPRGTNEKLF
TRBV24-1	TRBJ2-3	ATSDYGQGTQY
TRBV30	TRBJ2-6	AWSVYSGTFFIAPTSGANVLT
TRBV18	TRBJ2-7	ASSPITGFNEQY
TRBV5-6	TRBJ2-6	ASSFVSAGANVLT
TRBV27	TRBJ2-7	ASRAGGPSYEQY
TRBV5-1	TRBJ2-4	ASSLAGGKAKNIQY
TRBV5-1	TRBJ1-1	ASSFTGLGTEAF
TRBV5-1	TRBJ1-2	ASSFLDGATNYGYT
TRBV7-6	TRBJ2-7	ASSLFSSDYEQY
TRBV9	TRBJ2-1	ASSVIASSNYNEQF